This T cell receptor beta chain was captured by sequencing in a study of T cells in Graves' hyperthyroidism and ophthalmopathy. Overall study findings and caveats: Also found in blood were most expanded thyroid clonotypes above 0.001. Model predictions of ophthalmopathy came a median approximately seven months before onset.

From RNA transcripts, TCR beta CDR3 regions were amplified. An initial round of RT-PCR targeting the TCR CDR3 relied on the HTBI primer set. TCRdb reprocessed the multiplex PCR reads via MiXCR and lists one record per CDR3 protein. The top ten clones hold nearly 8.5% of a sample with some 600,000 distinct CDR3 sequences, more than 45% of them seen once. The CDR3 is 14 residues long. The V gene lost 3 bases and the J gene lost 0 bases, with 9 bases spanning the gap. In its sample, this clonotype was seen once. Its antigen is not identified. Across 18 months, stable Graves' hyperthyroidism was marked by no progression to ophthalmopathy. The diagnostic basis comprised clinical symptoms, serum thyroxine and TRAb, thyroid ultrasound and orbital computed tomography.

This receptor was identified in a woman in her late teens or twenties with Graves' hyperthyroidism. The V call is TRBV12-3 or TRBV12-4, the J call TRBJ2-7; D possibly corresponds to TRBD1 (5 bases). Sample: peripheral blood or thyroid tissue (not recorded which). The DNA of the CDR3 is TGTGCCAGCAGTTTCGTGGGGCGCTCCTACGAGCAGTACTTC. Protein sequence: CASSFVGRSYEQYF.